This T cell receptor (beta chain) is drawn from a study of cytomegalovirus exposure and HLA in healthy donors. Whole-study context: As released early, the data held some 85 million unique TCRs from HLA-typed donors.

To note about this clone: The antigen remains unidentified.

The CDR3 has 16 amino acids. Germline-derived CDR1 and CDR2 are MNHEY and SVGAGI. V gave up 0 bases and J gave up 2 bases, with 10 bases separating them. The PCR had 60 Vbeta and 13 Jbeta primers. Assay: immunoSEQ multiplex PCR; the TCRdb copy retains only in-frame clones and omits some. The table lists about 200,000 clones, about 80% of them singletons, with roughly 1.3% in the top ten. The study, taken as a whole, reports: Rare sequences made up most TCRs, while some public TCRs were found in many donors. Information on immune exposure was restricted to one variable (CMV serostatus). TRBV6-2, TRBV6-3 and some other V segments were unresolvable in 87-base-pair reads.

The V call is TRBV6-5, the J call TRBJ2-2, with D uncertain. This sequence originates from a girl aged 5 to 17 in good health and CMV-seronegative. The sequencing sample was made of PBMCs. The chain's CDR3 is CASSYSTRSNTGELFF. In DNA, the CDR3 is TGTGCCAGCAGTTACTCCACAAGAAGTAACACCGGGGAGCTGTTTTTT.